The T cell receptor beta chain described here comes from a study of blood T cells in healthy people across ages. Germline assignment: CDR1 MDHEN and CDR2 SYDVKM. The trim removed 5 bases at V and 2 bases at J, leaving 12 bases unmatched. The length of the CDR3 is 18 residues. A second PCR, run for roughly 7 to 12 cycles, used a sample-barcoded 5' primer plus a J-beta primer mix. MiXCR, applied by TCRdb to the 5' RACE reads, yields one record per CDR3 protein. The table lists approximately 800,000 distinct CDR3 sequences, 20% to 25% of them singletons. Another study also made use of these data, one on T cells of mothers and their children.

This sequence originates from a boy between 5 and 17 years old in good health. Sequencing input: blood. The V call is TRBV28, the J call TRBJ2-5, with TRBD2 matching over 12 bases. The chain's CDR3 is CASSTPTSGRRGQETQYF. The DNA of the CDR3 is TGTGCCAGCAGTACGCCGACTAGCGGGAGAAGAGGTCAAGAGACCCAGTACTTC.